Each of the 32 T cell receptor beta chains below was sequenced from the same sample in a study of T cell responses to AZD1222 COVID-19 vaccine (dated by TCRdb to the early 2020s). Library preparation used the immunoSEQ multiplex PCR assay. As stored in TCRdb, this immuneACCESS dataset retains in-frame rearrangements with V and J assigned. A fraction of the clones does not appear; measured against another copy, unresolved V genes explain less than half of the discrepancy, and the remainder lacks a known reason. This sample gives 60,000 to 70,000 clones in total; 65% to 90% of them show up just once. The ten largest clones take up roughly 18% of the sample. The meaning of the sample's time point label: baseline before first vaccination. The source material was peripheral blood, sampled on day 0 of AZD1222 vaccination. These receptors all stem from an adult in good health.

The chain combines TRBV5-1 with TRBJ2-7; no firm D call. Germline V gives CDR1 SGHRS, CDR2 YFSETQ. The CDR3 sequence is 12 residues long. The V end was cut by 2 bases, the J end by 7 bases, with 10 bases between. CDR3 bases: TGCGCCAGCAGCTTTGGGATTAGGGAGCAGTACTTC. This translates into CASSFGIREQYF. The full variable domain, rest sourced from reference TRBV5-1 and TRBJ2-7, is KAGVTQTPRYLIKTRGQQVTLSCSPISGHRSVSWYQQTPGQGLQFLFEYFSETQRNKGNFPGRFSGRQFSNSRSEMNVSTLELGDSALYLCASSFGIREQYFGPGTRLTVT.

The table lists this clone with a count of one. This chain joins TRBV28 and TRBJ1-5, with D uncertain. Germline-derived CDR1 and CDR2 are MDHEN and SYDVKM. There are 16 residues in the CDR3. Trimming removed 2 bases at V and 0 bases at J, with 11 bases between. DNA for the CDR3: TGTGCCAGCAGTTTAAGGGCGGCCTATAGCAATCAGCCCCAGCATTTT. This gives the protein CASSLRAAYSNQPQHF.

The chain carries TRBV27 and TRBJ1-1, with D unresolved. The ends were cut back, 3 bases at V and 5 bases at J, with 13 bases in the middle. The CDR3 runs to 14 residues. Looked up from germline, CDR1 is MNHEY and CDR2 is SMNVEV (reference sequence). This CDR3 reads CASSFSYGMTEAFF. CDR3 in DNA: TGTGCCAGCAGTTTCTCCTACGGGATGACTGAAGCTTTCTTT.

The J gene is TRBJ1-2, the V gene TRBV10-3; D not certain. The CDR3 is 15 amino acids. CDR1 ENHRY and CDR2 SYGVKD come from the germline V gene. Trimming shortened V by 3 bases and J by 3 bases, and 14 bases separated the two germline ends. CDR3 nucleotides: TGTGCCATCAGTGAACGTGAAGGGTCGCACTATGGCTACACCTTC. Protein sequence: CAISEREGSHYGYTF.

This sequence joins TRBV7-2 and TRBJ1-1; 8 nucleotides align to TRBD1. Germline CDR1 reads SGHTA; CDR2 reads FQGNSA. The CDR3 length is 14 residues. V was clipped by 4 bases and J by 1 base; unmatched bases: 2. CDR3: CASSWDRWNTEAFF. The CDR3 DNA reads as TGTGCCAGCAGCTGGGACAGGTGGAACACTGAAGCTTTCTTT.

The V gene is TRBV6-2 or TRBV6-3, the J gene TRBJ1-2, with D maybe TRBD1 (5 bases). In germline, CDR1 is MNHEY, CDR2 SVGEGT. Trimming removed 5 bases from V and 3 bases from J, with 19 bases in between. This CDR3 region has 16 residues. CDR3 sequence (DNA): TGTGCCAGCAGTCATCCCGGGACCTTAATCGACTATGGCTACACCTTC. Amino acids: CASSHPGTLIDYGYTF.

This clone was seen a handful of times. The chain recombines TRBV19 with TRBJ1-2; D remains unclear. The V gene lost 5 bases and the J gene lost 2 bases, with 15 bases spanning the gap. CDR1 LNHDA and CDR2 SQIVND come from the germline V gene (reference sequence). The CDR3 totals 15 residues. CDR3 sequence reads: CASSSQRPSNYGYTF. The CDR3 DNA reads as TGTGCCAGTAGTTCCCAGCGGCCCTCCAACTATGGCTACACCTTC.

The rearrangement links TRBV6-5 to TRBJ2-1; 9 positions agree with TRBD2. From germline, CDR1 is MNHEY and CDR2 SVGAGI. V was pared by 2 bases and J by 6 bases, with 5 bases of the junction left unmatched. The CDR3 is 15 residues long. The chain's CDR3 is CASSYGRRGGNEQFF. In nucleotides, the CDR3 is TGTGCCAGCAGTTACGGGCGGCGGGGGGGCAATGAGCAGTTCTTC.

In nucleotides, the CDR3 is TGTGCCAGCAGCTATAGGACAGGGGGCAACACCGGGGAGCTGTTTTTT. This codes for CASSYRTGGNTGELFF. V usage is TRBV7-9 and J usage is TRBJ2-2, with TRBD1 matching 11 bases. This CDR3 is built from 16 residues. The trim removed 4 bases at V and 2 bases at J, leaving 3 bases unmatched. Looked up from germline, CDR1 is SEHNR and CDR2 is FQNEAQ (reference sequence).

The V gene is TRBV4-1, the J gene TRBJ2-5, with D perhaps assigned TRBD1 or TRBD2 (5 bases each). CDR3 length equals 13 residues. V lost 5 bases and J lost 5, with 12 bases in between. The germline CDR1 and CDR2 sequences are MGHRA and YSYEKL. The CDR3 region is CASSDGTLETQYF. The CDR3 DNA is TGCGCCAGCAGCGACGGGACCTTGGAGACCCAGTACTTC.

The chain couples TRBV14 to TRBJ1-5; TRBD1 might be the D (5 bases). V gave up 8 bases and J gave up 4 bases, with 12 bases separating them. CDR1 is SGHDN and CDR2 is FVKESK in the germline V gene. CDR3 length: 13 residues. CDR3 region: CASSSRGNQPQHF. CDR3 DNA: TGTGCCAGCTCCTCAAGGGGAAATCAGCCCCAGCATTTT.

This chain joins TRBV10-1 and TRBJ2-7; 11 nucleotides agree with TRBD2. This CDR3 is built from 16 residues. CDR1 WNHNN and CDR2 SYGVQD come from the germline V gene (reference sequence). The trim removed 5 bases at V and 0 bases at J, leaving 6 bases unmatched. CDR3 residues: CASSILAGANSYEQYF. CDR3 coding DNA: TGCGCCAGCAGTATACTAGCGGGGGCGAACTCCTACGAGCAGTACTTC.

The CDR3 DNA is TGTGCCATCACGGGGGGAGGGATGAACACTGAAGCTTTCTTT. Residues: CAITGGGMNTEAFF. The rearrangement uses TRBV10-3 and TRBJ1-1; maybe TRBD1 (5 bases). V lost 7 bases and J lost 0, with 12 bases in between. Germline CDR1 and CDR2: ENHRY and SYGVKD. This CDR3 region has 14 residues.

The chain carries TRBV19 and TRBJ1-5; D gene unclear. CDR1 is LNHDA, CDR2 SQIVND, per germline (reference sequence). Trimming left V 0 bases short and J 11 bases short, with 11 bases between. The length of the CDR3 is 13 residues. The CDR3 DNA follows: TGTGCCAGTAGTATAGATAGTCGACGAGCCCAGCATTTT. This codes for CASSIDSRRAQHF.

V usage is TRBV11-2 and J usage is TRBJ1-6; TRBD1 might be the D (5 bases). V gave up 1 base and J gave up 7 bases, with 14 bases separating them. Germline V gene data show CDR1 as SGHAT and CDR2 as FQNNGV. The CDR3 spans 16 residues. CDR3 protein: CASSLAPGRTNSPLHF. Here the CDR3 DNA reads TGTGCCAGCAGCTTAGCCCCCGGGAGGACAAATTCACCCCTCCACTTT. Full variable domain (outside the CDR3, taken from reference TRBV11-2 and TRBJ1-6): EAGVAQSPRYKIIEKRQSVAFWCNPISGHATLYWYQQILGQGPKLLIQFQNNGVVDDSQLPKDRFSAERLKGVDSTLKIQPAKLEDSAVYLCASSLAPGRTNSPLHFGNGTRLTVT.

The chain combines TRBV9 with TRBJ1-3; D uncertain. The V end was cut by 0 bases, the J end by 3 bases, with 10 bases between. The CDR3 consists of 15 residues. CDR1 and CDR2 from the germline V gene are SGDLS and YYNGEE. CDR3: CASSVEGRSGNTIYF. The CDR3 region has the DNA TGTGCCAGCAGCGTAGAGGGCAGAAGTGGAAACACCATATATTTT.

This clone occurred once. V is TRBV14 and J is TRBJ2-1; D gene uncertain. Germline CDR1 and CDR2: SGHDN and FVKESK. This CDR3 has 15 amino acids. V lost 0 bases and J 3 bases, leaving 9 bases between the germline ends. The CDR3 is CASSQDISFYNEQFF. The CDR3 DNA reads TGTGCCAGCAGCCAAGATATCTCGTTCTACAATGAGCAGTTCTTC.

The chain joins TRBV10-3 to TRBJ2-5, with D maybe TRBD2 (5 bases). Germline CDR1 reads ENHRY; CDR2 reads SYGVKD. With 1 base removed from V and 2 bases from J, the gap between germline ends came to 11 bases. The CDR3 is made up of 15 amino acids. The CDR3 DNA reads as TGTGCCATCAGTGAGTTAAGTGGAGGACAAGAGACCCAGTACTTC. It specifies CAISELSGGQETQYF.

This clone was seen a handful of times. The chain couples TRBV7-3 to TRBJ2-5, with TRBD2 matching over 11 bases. The junction had 5 bases not matched to a gene; V was cut back by 5 bases and J by 0 bases. Germline CDR1 is SGHTA and CDR2 is FQGTGA. This CDR3 is 16 amino acids long. CDR3 in amino acids: CASSPTSGDYQETQYF. DNA of the CDR3: TGTGCCAGCAGCCCGACTAGCGGGGACTACCAAGAGACCCAGTACTTC.

The chain has TRBV6-1 and TRBJ2-7, with 8 bases lining up with TRBD1. Unmatched junction bases numbered 7, after V lost 3 bases and J lost 3 bases. The V gene's germline CDR1 is MNHNS and CDR2 SASEGT. This CDR3 region has 15 residues. CDR3 bases: TGTGCCAGCAGTGACCGATGGACAGGGAGCTACGAGCAGTACTTC. This translates into CASSDRWTGSYEQYF.

A single count supports this clone. The chain is built from TRBV21-1 and TRBJ2-1; no check of the table's D call, TRBD1, against the DNA was made. TRBV21-1 is annotated as a pseudogene. CDR3 length equals 13 residues. CDR3 sequence reads: CAQGRTGYNEQFF. The CDR3 nucleotides read TGTGCCCAGGGTCGGACAGGTTACAATGAGCAGTTCTTC.

The V and J genes are TRBV7-2 and TRBJ2-4; D call uncertain. The germline CDR1 and CDR2 sequences are SGHTA and FQGNSA. The CDR3 extends over 13 amino acids. Trimming took off 5 bases at V and 12 bases at J, with 17 bases between the two ends. The CDR3 sequence is CASSTSTRDPQYF. CDR3 coding DNA: TGTGCCAGCAGCACATCAACCCGAGATCCTCAGTACTTC. The complete variable domain, with remaining parts taken from reference TRBV7-2 and TRBJ2-4, reads GAGVSQSPSNKVTEKGKDVELRCDPISGHTALYWYRQSLGQGLEFLIYFQGNSAPDKSGLPSDRFSAERTGGSVSTLTIQRTQQEDSAVYLCASSTSTRDPQYFGAGTRLSVL.

The chain joins TRBV5-1 to TRBJ1-1; TRBD1 aligns across 7 bases. V lost 5 bases, J lost 4 bases, and 5 bases stayed unmatched. CDR3 length: 13 amino acids. Germline assignment: CDR1 SGHRS and CDR2 YFSETQ. Here the CDR3 reads CASRFQGGTEAFF. CDR3 DNA sequence: TGCGCCAGCAGGTTTCAGGGGGGCACTGAAGCTTTCTTT.

This clone was counted a few times. This chain uses TRBV27 with TRBJ1-4; possibly TRBD1 for D (6 bases). This CDR3 spans 14 amino acids. In germline, CDR1 is MNHEY, CDR2 SMNVEV (reference sequence). The V and J ends lost 4 bases and 7 bases respectively, with 13 bases between them. The CDR3 nucleotides are TGTGCCAGCAGTTATGACAGGACAAGTGAAAAACTGTTTTTT. Translating it yields CASSYDRTSEKLFF.

Only a few counts were recorded for this clone. The gene calls are TRBV28 and TRBJ1-1; D gene ambiguous. This CDR3 has 12 residues. Germline V gene sequence: CDR1 MDHEN, CDR2 SYDVKM. Between the trimmed V and J ends, which lost 5 bases and 8 bases, there was a span of 12 bases. The CDR3 DNA reads as TGTGCCAGCAGTATCCCCCTCTTAGAAGCTTTCTTT. As protein: CASSIPLLEAFF.

The J gene is TRBJ2-2, the V gene TRBV7-2, with 9 bases matching TRBD1. Germline V gene sequence: CDR1 SGHTA, CDR2 FQGNSA. The length of the CDR3 is 16 residues. V lost 5 bases and J lost 4; bases outside the gene matches: 8. As DNA, the CDR3 is TGTGCCAGCAGCGGCCGGGGACAGGGTGGCACCGGGGAGCTGTTTTTT. Protein product: CASSGRGQGGTGELFF.

In the case of this clone: A read error may account for a junction end that differs from germline. V gene TRBV7-7 combines with J gene TRBJ2-3; 7 bases agree with TRBD1. The germline V gene has CDR1 SSHAT and CDR2 FNYEAQ (reference sequence). The CDR3 is 16 amino acids. The CDR3 loop is CASSASGQIGSDTQYF. As DNA, the CDR3 is TGTGCTAGCAGCGCATCGGGACAGATAGGGTCAGATACGCAGTATTTT. The whole variable domain, filled in from reference TRBV7-7 and TRBJ2-3, reads GAGVSQSPRYKVTKRGQDVTLRCDPISSHATLYWYQQALGQGPEFLTYFNYEAQPDKSGLPSDRFSAERPEGSISTLTIQRTEQRDSAMYRCASSASGQIGSDTQYFGPGTRLTVL.

J is TRBJ1-2 and V is TRBV19; D not resolved. This CDR3 contains 11 residues. V dropped 5 bases and J dropped 6 bases, with 7 bases sitting between them. CDR1 LNHDA and CDR2 SQIVND come from the germline V gene (reference sequence). The CDR3 sequence: CASSASHGYTF. For the CDR3, the DNA is TGTGCCAGTAGTGCCTCCCATGGCTACACCTTC.

The gene calls are TRBV11-2 and TRBJ2-1; D is perhaps TRBD1 (7 bases). Per germline, CDR1 SGHAT and CDR2 FQNNGV. The CDR3 contains 16 residues. With 7 bases removed from V and 4 bases from J, the gap between germline ends came to 20 bases. The CDR3 loop reads CASTVSWGDSYNEQFF. The CDR3 DNA follows: TGTGCCAGCACCGTTAGTTGGGGGGACAGTTACAATGAGCAGTTCTTC. Full variable domain (outside the CDR3, taken from reference TRBV11-2 and TRBJ2-1): EAGVAQSPRYKIIEKRQSVAFWCNPISGHATLYWYQQILGQGPKLLIQFQNNGVVDDSQLPKDRFSAERLKGVDSTLKIQPAKLEDSAVYLCASTVSWGDSYNEQFFGPGTRLTVL.

This clone was picked up a small number of times. The rearrangement links TRBV11-2 to TRBJ2-7, with a possible D match to TRBD1 (6 bases). V was trimmed by 1 base and J by 1 base, leaving 14 bases between them. The germline V gene encodes CDR1 SGHAT and CDR2 FQNNGV. The CDR3 contains 16 residues. Here the CDR3 DNA reads TGTGCCAGCAGCTTAGCGTTGGCAGGGGTTTCCTACGAGCAGTACTTC. Translated, it gives CASSLALAGVSYEQYF.

This clone was observed once. The V and J genes are TRBV7-6 and TRBJ1-2, with TRBD1 matching 8 bases. CDR3 size: 17 residues. CDR1 is SGHVS, CDR2 FNYEAQ, per germline. J was trimmed by 0 bases and V by 5 bases; bases with no gene match: 11. CDR3 DNA: TGTGCCAGCAGCCGGGTTCAGGGGGCCTTTTCTAACTATGGCTACACCTTC. The encoded protein is CASSRVQGAFSNYGYTF.

V usage is TRBV5-1 and J usage is TRBJ1-3; tentatively, D is TRBD1 (6 bases). Trimming took off 5 bases at V and 6 bases at J, with 15 bases between the two ends. Germline-derived CDR1 and CDR2 are SGHRS and YFSETQ. The CDR3 loop spans 14 amino acids. The CDR3 loop reads CASRTSDRKNTIYF. Here the CDR3 DNA reads TGCGCCAGCAGGACCTCGGACAGAAAAAACACCATATATTTT.